Sequencing of this TCR beta chain was carried out in a study of control samples from healthy donors and cancer patients (dated by TCRdb to 2019 to 2021). Compared with germline, V lacks 3 bases and J lacks 5 bases; bases without a gene match: 8. Inclusive of the bounding cysteine and phenylalanine, the CDR3 is 18 residues long. Solely the CDR3 DNA is kept, with 54 bases framed from the first base. CDR1 and CDR2 are drawn from the germline V gene: SGHAT, FQNNGV. The library was produced with the immunoSEQ multiplex PCR assay. TCRdb re-hosts the immuneACCESS table, in-frame sequences only. Its copies lack some clones; in the studies checked, an unresolved V gene accounts for under half of them, and the cause for the rest is not known. The sample records about 140,000 clones, roughly nine tenths of which are singletons. About 7.1% of the sample rests with the top ten. Concerning this clone itself: Its antigen has not been determined. No clone much larger than this one lies a single base away; base qualities are absent.

The sequenced material came from blood. The receptor comes from a man between 18 and 29 years old in good health. The sequence is built from TRBV11-2 and TRBJ2-3, with TRBD2 matching 16 junction bases. The nucleotide sequence is given as TGTGCCAGCAGCTTGAACACCGGGACTAGCGGGGGGGGAGATACGCAGTATTTT. Its translation is CASSLNTGTSGGGDTQYF.